Each of the 20 T cell receptor beta chains below was sequenced from the same sample in a study of cytomegalovirus exposure and HLA in healthy donors. Vbeta (60) and Jbeta (13) primers were used in the PCR. Assay used: immunoSEQ multiplex PCR; TCRdb lists only in-frame clones, some missing. The sample comprises about 100,000 clones, about 70% of which are singletons, and roughly 2.5% rests with the top ten. Sequenced sample: PBMCs. The receptors were gathered from a man aged 50 or older in good health and CMV-seropositive.

This chain uses TRBV7-8 with TRBJ1-5, with unresolved D. With 2 bases removed from V and 0 bases from J, the gap between germline ends came to 11 bases. CDR3 size: 16 residues. Germline CDR1 is SGHVS and CDR2 is FQNEAQ. CDR3 sequence reads: CASSLWAAYSNQPQHF. CDR3 in DNA: TGTGCCAGCAGCTTATGGGCAGCCTATAGCAATCAGCCCCAGCATTTT. Supplemented by reference TRBV7-8 and TRBJ1-5, the full variable domain reads GAGVSQSPRYKVAKRGQDVALRCDPISGHVSLFWYQQALGQGPEFLTYFQNEAQLDKSGLPSDRFFAERPEGSVSTLKIQRTQQEDSAVYLCASSLWAAYSNQPQHFGDGTRLSIL.

The chain links TRBV2 to TRBJ2-3; TRBD2 agrees at 7 bases. CDR1 is SNHLY, CDR2 FYNNEI, per germline. V gave up 11 bases and J gave up 2 bases; unmatched junction bases: 10. This CDR3 is built from 14 residues. The CDR3 nucleotides are TGTGCCTTCTCCCTAGCGGTCCTCACAGATACGCAGTATTTT. Protein sequence: CAFSLAVLTDTQYF.

This sequence joins TRBV5-1 and TRBJ2-7, with no clear D. From germline, CDR1 is SGHRS and CDR2 YFSETQ. V dropped 1 base and J dropped 0 bases, with 11 bases sitting between them. This CDR3 comprises 15 residues. The CDR3 nucleotides read TGCGCCAGCAGCTTGTTACAACCTAGCTCCTACGAGCAGTACTTC. Protein product: CASSLLQPSSYEQYF.

A few counts support this clone. This chain connects TRBV28 to TRBJ1-1; D possibly corresponds to TRBD1 (5 bases). The V end was cut by 7 bases, the J end by 6 bases, with 15 bases between. The germline V gene encodes CDR1 MDHEN and CDR2 SYDVKM. This CDR3 has 13 residues. CDR3 sequence reads: CASKIPRAAEAFF. The CDR3 region has the DNA TGTGCCAGCAAGATCCCCAGGGCCGCTGAAGCTTTCTTT.

V is TRBV9 and J is TRBJ2-5, with 9 bases matching TRBD2. The CDR3 totals 18 residues. From germline, CDR1 is SGDLS and CDR2 YYNGEE. V gave up 0 bases and J gave up 5 bases; unmatched junction bases: 14. This CDR3 is CASSVGRGGLGVRETQYF. CDR3 sequence (DNA): TGTGCCAGCAGCGTAGGGCGGGGGGGCTTAGGCGTTCGGGAGACCCAGTACTTC.

V is TRBV5-1 and J is TRBJ2-1; TRBD2 agrees at 11 bases. V gave up 3 bases and J gave up 3 bases; unmatched junction bases: 8. The CDR3 covers 17 residues. Looked up from germline, CDR1 is SGHRS and CDR2 is YFSETQ. The CDR3 nucleotides are TGCGCCAGCAGCTCTCAACGACTAGCGGGGAGCTACAATGAGCAGTTCTTC. This gives the protein CASSSQRLAGSYNEQFF.

This clone has a single count. The chain couples TRBV10-3 to TRBJ2-2; the D gene is possibly TRBD1 (5 bases). V shed 0 bases and J shed 4 bases, with 12 bases lying between them. The CDR3 has 16 residues. Germline CDR1 reads ENHRY; CDR2 reads SYGVKD. CDR3 residues: CAISESDGASTGELFF. The CDR3 DNA reads TGTGCCATCAGTGAGTCGGATGGGGCGAGCACCGGGGAGCTGTTTTTT.

CDR3 protein: CASGLRPGTGEQYF. As DNA, the CDR3 is TGTGCTAGTGGTTTAAGACCCGGGACAGGCGAGCAGTACTTC. V usage is TRBV12-5 and J usage is TRBJ2-7; 8 bases match TRBD1. Germline trimming cut 3 bases from V and 6 bases from J; bases unmatched to any gene: 7. Germline-derived CDR1 and CDR2 are LGHNT and FRNRAP. The CDR3 contains 14 residues.

This rearrangement joins TRBV30 to TRBJ2-7; D is ambiguous. CDR1 is GTSNPN and CDR2 is SVGIG in the germline V gene (reference sequence). Trimming cost V 2 bases and J 6 bases, with 8 bases left between them. The CDR3 has 11 residues. CDR3 residues: CAWSIRREQYF. The CDR3 coding sequence is TGTGCCTGGAGTATCAGGCGCGAGCAGTACTTC.

The chain combines TRBV6-6 with TRBJ1-2, with 8 bases identical to TRBD1. Germline trimming cut 9 bases from V and 3 bases from J; bases unmatched to any gene: 6. From germline, CDR1 is MNHNY and CDR2 SVGAGI (reference sequence). The CDR3 is 13 residues long. CDR3 coding DNA: TGTGCCAGTTTCTCAGGGGGCGACTATGGCTACACCTTC. Its translation: CASFSGGDYGYTF.

The chain is built from TRBV7-9 and TRBJ1-4; perhaps TRBD1 as D (5 bases). The CDR3 is 16 residues long. Germline values: CDR1 SEHNR, CDR2 FQNEAQ (reference sequence). The V end was cut by 0 bases, the J end by 7 bases, with 15 bases between. This chain's CDR3 is CASSLAAAGRAEKLFF. CDR3 coding DNA: TGTGCCAGCAGCTTAGCTGCGGCAGGGCGAGCTGAAAAACTGTTTTTT.

The chain is built from TRBV4-1 and TRBJ1-2; D unclear. This CDR3 spans 14 amino acids. The V end lost 1 base, the J end lost 1 base, and 7 bases lay between the germline ends. Per the germline V gene, CDR1 is MGHRA and CDR2 is YSYEKL. This chain's CDR3 is CASSQVAVNYGYTF. CDR3 coding DNA: TGCGCCAGCAGCCAAGTGGCTGTTAACTATGGCTACACCTTC.

V usage is TRBV5-4 and J usage is TRBJ1-4; D not resolved. The CDR3 spans 14 residues. The germline gives CDR1 SGHNT, CDR2 YYREEE (reference sequence). V was shortened by 0 bases and J by 8 bases, with 11 bases between the two germline ends. The CDR3 sequence is CASSLDTRHEKLFF. The CDR3 DNA is TGTGCCAGCAGCTTGGACACCAGGCACGAAAAACTGTTTTTT. Full variable domain (remainder filled in from reference TRBV5-4 and TRBJ1-4): ETGVTQSPTHLIKTRGQQVTLRCSSQSGHNTVSWYQQALGQGPQFIFQYYREEENGRGNFPPRFSGLQFPNYSSELNVNALELDDSALYLCASSLDTRHEKLFFGSGTQLSVL.

The CDR3 DNA reads TGTGCCAGCTGTAAGGGGGGGACACTGAGCACCTATAATTCACCCCTCCACTTT. Translation: CASCKGGTLSTYNSPLHF. The rearrangement uses TRBV27 and TRBJ1-6; the D gene is possibly TRBD1 (6 bases). This CDR3 comprises 18 residues. The V end lost 8 bases, the J end lost 2 bases, and 22 bases lay between the germline ends. Per the germline V gene, CDR1 is MNHEY and CDR2 is SMNVEV (reference sequence).

J is TRBJ2-5 and V is TRBV5-5, with 8 bases identical to TRBD1. Germline CDR1 SGHKS, CDR2 YYEKEE (reference sequence). V lost 4 bases and J lost 4; bases outside the gene matches: 3. CDR3 length equals 13 residues. CDR3 nucleotide sequence: TGTGCCAGCAGCCCGGGACAGGCAGAGACCCAGTACTTC. The encoded protein is CASSPGQAETQYF.

The CDR3 DNA is TGTGCCAGTAGAGCACAGGGGGCGAGATACGAGCAGTACTTC. Residues: CASRAQGARYEQYF. The chain carries TRBV19 and TRBJ2-7; 9 bases are shared with TRBD1. The CDR3 is 14 amino acids. Germline V lookup: CDR1 LNHDA, CDR2 SQIVND (reference sequence). V was clipped by 6 bases and J by 4 bases; unmatched bases: 7. Combining the CDR3 with reference TRBV19 and TRBJ2-7 gives the whole variable domain DGGITQSPKYLFRKEGQNVTLSCEQNLNHDAMYWYRQDPGQGLRLIYYSQIVNDFQKGDIAEGYSVSREKKESFPLTVTSAQKNPTAFYLCASRAQGARYEQYFGPGTRLTVT.

This clone was counted once. The genes are TRBV12-5 and TRBJ1-2; TRBD1 might be the D (5 bases). Germline V lookup: CDR1 LGHNT, CDR2 FRNRAP. The germline V and J ends were trimmed by 2 bases and 4 bases, with 26 bases remaining between them. CDR3 size: 19 residues. The CDR3 sequence is CASGLPRFIFGGTLYGYTF. CDR3 sequence (DNA): TGTGCTAGTGGTTTGCCAAGGTTCATTTTCGGGGGGACCCTCTATGGCTACACCTTC.

The genes are TRBV2 and TRBJ1-1, with a tentative D call TRBD1 (5 bases). V shed 3 bases and J shed 9 bases, with 14 bases lying between them. The germline gives CDR1 SNHLY, CDR2 FYNNEI. CDR3 length: 13 amino acids. DNA for the CDR3: TGTGCCAGCAGTGAGGGTAGTGGGGCGAAAGCTTTCTTT. Translating it yields CASSEGSGAKAFF.

V is TRBV11-2 and J is TRBJ1-5; D perhaps matches TRBD1 (6 bases). Deletions cut 3 bases from V and 7 bases from J, with 10 bases between. This CDR3 is 13 amino acids long. Germline V gene sequence: CDR1 SGHAT, CDR2 FQNNGV. CDR3 DNA: TGTGCCAGCAGCTTCAACAGGGAGCAGCCCCAGCATTTT. This sequence encodes CASSFNREQPQHF.

This clone was counted once. Additional DNA sequences in this sample encode the identical CDR3. The V call is TRBV5-1, the J call TRBJ2-7; D uncertain. CDR1 is SGHRS, CDR2 YFSETQ, per germline. V dropped 0 bases and J dropped 1 base, with 8 bases sitting between them. This CDR3 spans 14 amino acids. CDR3 sequence: CASSLVAGSYEQYF. The DNA of the CDR3 is TGCGCCAGCAGCTTGGTAGCCGGATCCTACGAGCAGTACTTC.